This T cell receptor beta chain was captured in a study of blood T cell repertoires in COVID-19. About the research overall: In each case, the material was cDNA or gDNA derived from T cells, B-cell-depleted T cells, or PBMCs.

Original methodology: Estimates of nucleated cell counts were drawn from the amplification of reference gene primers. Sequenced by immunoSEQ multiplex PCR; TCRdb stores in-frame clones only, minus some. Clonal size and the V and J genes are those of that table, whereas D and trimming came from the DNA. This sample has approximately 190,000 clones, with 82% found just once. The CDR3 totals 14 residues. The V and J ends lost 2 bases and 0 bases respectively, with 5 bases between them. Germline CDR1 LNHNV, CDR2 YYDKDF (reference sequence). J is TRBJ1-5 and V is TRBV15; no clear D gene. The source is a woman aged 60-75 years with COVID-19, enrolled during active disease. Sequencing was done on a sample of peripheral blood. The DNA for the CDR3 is TGTGCCACCAGCAGACCAGATAGCAATCAGCCCCAGCATTTT. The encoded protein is CATSRPDSNQPQHF.